This is a list of T cell receptor beta chains from one sample in a study of CD8+CD57+ T cells in acquired aplastic anemia. TCRdb itself ran the reads through MiXCR, one entry per CDR3 protein. Of fewer than 250,000 distinct CDR3 sequences in the sample, about 44% were seen once. Sequencing was performed on sorted CD4+, CD8+, or CD8+CD57+ T cells (not recorded which) from PBMCs. These receptors were taken from a human donor with aplastic anemia. The CDR3 runs from the conserved cysteine through the conserved F or W. Clone size is not always given. Where it is, it says once, few, many or a class for expanded clones.

V	size	J	CDR3
TRBV25-1	NA	TRBJ1-1	CASSAAGALTSNTEAFF
TRBV13	many	TRBJ1-1	CASSFSDTEAFF
TRBV11-3	NA	TRBJ2-1	CASPTLGLTPVF
TRBV6-5	many	TRBJ2-3	CASSSGGAKDTQYF
TRBV9	many	TRBJ2-2	CASSVPEYTGELFF
TRBV9	many	TRBJ1-2	CASSPQGKANYGYTF
TRBV15	many	TRBJ2-1	CATSRGAGNNEQFF
TRBV29-1	NA	TRBJ2-3	CSVVRPSGGPPDTQYF
TRBV25-1	NA	TRBJ1-6	CASSDTTGEYSPLHF
TRBV19	NA	TRBJ2-4	CASSAPLGVQYF
TRBV10-3	NA	TRBJ2-3	CAISGSRLAGGGSTDTQYF
TRBV6-6	few	TRBJ1-1	CASRPGTGDTEAFF
TRBV6-5	NA	TRBJ1-2	CASSFPGRAIYGYTF
TRBV6-4	few	TRBJ2-1	CASSDRADSYNEQFF
TRBV10-2	NA	TRBJ2-1	CASGRDYELRSEQFF
TRBV20-1	many	TRBJ2-2	CSARAKGQGAGGELFF
TRBV30	many	TRBJ1-2	CAWADNYGYTF
TRBV9	many	TRBJ1-2	CASRDKPNYGYTF
TRBV5-1	NA	TRBJ1-5	CASAMTGASNQPQHF
TRBV14	many	TRBJ2-7	CASSHRQGAGEQYF
TRBV10-3	NA	NA	CAIGGEAGYGYTF
TRBV6-4	many	TRBJ2-2	CASSEKQATGELFF
TRBV9	many	TRBJ2-1	CASSVRGDEQFF
TRBV13	NA	TRBJ1-1	CASSSTGELVTGAFF
TRBV10-2	NA	TRBJ1-6	CASSERWGGPNSPLHF